This entry is about one TCR beta chain. This record comes from a study of shared clonotypes between healthy human individuals. CD45RO-negative CD8 cells positively selected for CCR7 made up the naive population, which excluded terminally differentiated effector memory CD45RA+ cells. The V gene's germline CDR1 is MNHNY and CDR2 SVGAGI (reference sequence). There are 14 residues in the CDR3. The V end was cut by 5 bases, the J end by 2 bases, with 13 bases between. Assay: immunoSEQ multiplex PCR; the TCRdb copy retains only in-frame clones and omits some. This sample carries millions of clones, roughly 95% of them seen once, and the ten largest clones take about 1.1%.

This clonotype originated in a man aged 18-30 years in good health. This chain links TRBV6-6 with TRBJ2-7, with D possibly being TRBD1 (5 bases). The sequenced material came from naive CD8+ T cells sorted from blood. The CDR3 region has the DNA TGTGCCAGCAGTATTTCCAGGGATACCTACGAGCAGTACTTC. Protein: CASSISRDTYEQYF.